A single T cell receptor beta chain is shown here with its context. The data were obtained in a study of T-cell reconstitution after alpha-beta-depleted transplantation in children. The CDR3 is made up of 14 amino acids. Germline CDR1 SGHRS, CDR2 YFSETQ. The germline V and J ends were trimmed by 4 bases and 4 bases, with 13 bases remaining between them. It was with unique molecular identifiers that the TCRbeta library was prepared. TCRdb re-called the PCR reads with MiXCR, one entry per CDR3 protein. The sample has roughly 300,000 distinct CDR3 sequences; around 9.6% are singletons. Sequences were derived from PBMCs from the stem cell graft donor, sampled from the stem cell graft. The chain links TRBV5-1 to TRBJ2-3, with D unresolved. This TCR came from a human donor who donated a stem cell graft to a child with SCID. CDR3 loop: CASSRAPDPDTQYF. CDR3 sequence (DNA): TGCGCCAGCAGCCGGGCCCCTGACCCAGATACGCAGTATTTT.